The 27 T cell receptor beta chains below come from one sample, sequenced in a study of kidney transplant recipient with SARS-CoV-2 infection. TCRdb re-analysed the reads in MiXCR, keeping a single row per CDR3 protein. Of 250,000 or so distinct CDR3 sequences in the sample, roughly 26% were seen once. The specimen was a blood sample, collected at baseline and on day 111 from a kidney transplant recipient. The origin of the receptors is a male patient aged 30 to 39 who had COVID-19 and was a kidney transplant recipient. Some T cells may trace back to the graft donor.

On this clonotype: A read error may be the cause here, since a much bigger clone is one base away. The chain has TRBV25-1 and TRBJ1-2; D remains unclear. Trimming removed 5 bases at V and 4 bases at J, with 23 bases between. Germline CDR1 is MGHDK and CDR2 is SYGVNS. The length of the CDR3 is 17 residues. This CDR3 is CASSQKEELGKTYGYTF. In DNA, the CDR3 is TGTGCCAGCAGTCAGAAGGAAGAACTGGGAAAGACCTATGGCTACACCTTC.

Ten or more counts support this clonotype. The chain is built from TRBV20-1 and TRBJ2-7, with 13 nucleotides matching TRBD2. J gave up 4 bases and V 0 bases, and 3 bases lay outside the gene matches. This CDR3 contains 15 residues. Germline V gene data show CDR1 as DFQATT and CDR2 as SNEGSKA (reference sequence). The CDR3 reads CSARDGTSGTYEQYF. The CDR3 DNA reads TGCAGTGCTAGAGATGGGACTAGCGGGACTTACGAGCAGTACTTC.

The chain couples TRBV29-1 to TRBJ2-3; D remains ambiguous. CDR3 length: 12 amino acids. CDR1 and CDR2 from the germline V gene are SQVTM and ANQGSEA. V gave up 2 bases and J gave up 2 bases, with 5 bases separating them. The CDR3 is CSVERSTDTQYF. The CDR3 nucleotides are TGCAGCGTTGAACGGTCCACAGATACGCAGTATTTT.

This clonotype has a count of ten or more. The rearrangement joins TRBV7-2 to TRBJ2-7, with 8 bases matching TRBD2. This CDR3 is built from 15 residues. Trimming at V came to 1 base and at J to 8 bases, leaving 10 bases not matched to a gene. The V gene's germline CDR1 is SGHTA and CDR2 FQGNSA. The CDR3 DNA is TGTGCCAGCAGCTTAGAGGCGGGGGGCCGGTTGCAGCAGTACTTC. This translates into CASSLEAGGRLQQYF.

V is TRBV19 and J is TRBJ1-5; D call uncertain. This CDR3 has 14 amino acids. Trimming removed 1 base from V and 15 bases from J, with 19 bases in between. Germline CDR1 reads LNHDA; CDR2 reads SQIVND (reference sequence). The CDR3 region has the DNA TGTGCCAGTAGTATAGGCCAGGAGAATCAGTCCCGGCATTTT. This codes for CASSIGQENQSRHF. Full variable domain (remainder filled in from reference TRBV19 and TRBJ1-5): DGGITQSPKYLFRKEGQNVTLSCEQNLNHDAMYWYRQDPGQGLRLIYYSQIVNDFQKGDIAEGYSVSREKKESFPLTVTSAQKNPTAFYLCASSIGQENQSRHFGDGTRLSIL.

This clonotype was counted at least ten times. V is TRBV7-3 and J is TRBJ2-1; D is possibly TRBD1 (5 bases). V lost 2 bases and J 7 bases, leaving 9 bases between the germline ends. The length of the CDR3 is 13 residues. CDR1 is SGHTA and CDR2 is FQGTGA in the germline V gene. The CDR3 coding sequence is TGTGCCAGCAGCTTAGACAGAGTGAATGAGCAGTTCTTC. Amino acid sequence: CASSLDRVNEQFF.

Points on this clonotype: This may be a read error: a much more frequent sequence differs by one nucleotide. The conserved closing phenylalanine or tryptophan is absent in this CDR3, likely reflecting a read error. V is TRBV15 and J is TRBJ1-2; D is unresolved. The CDR3 has 17 amino acids. Germline V gives CDR1 LNHNV, CDR2 YYDKDF (reference sequence). V was cut by 5 bases and J by 4 bases, with 23 bases left in between. The CDR3 loop is CATSHYVRCGKTYGYTL. The CDR3, as DNA: TGTGCCACCAGCCACTACGTAAGGTGTGGAAAGACCTATGGCTACACCCTC.

As regards this clonotype: A much larger clone differs from this one at a single base, so this may be a read error. The genes are TRBV19 and TRBJ2-7, with TRBD1 matching 7 bases. Looked up from germline, CDR1 is LNHDA and CDR2 is SQIVND (reference sequence). CDR3 size: 14 residues. The DNA for the CDR3 is TGTGCCGGTAGTACCTTCACAGGGGTCGACGAGCAGTACTTC. Its translation is CAGSTFTGVDEQYF. Full variable domain (outside the CDR3, taken from reference TRBV19 and TRBJ2-7): DGGITQSPKYLFRKEGQNVTLSCEQNLNHDAMYWYRQDPGQGLRLIYYSQIVNDFQKGDIAEGYSVSREKKESFPLTVTSAQKNPTAFYLCAGSTFTGVDEQYFGPGTRLTVT.

J is TRBJ2-1 and V is TRBV18; 7 positions match TRBD2. The CDR3 is made up of 15 amino acids. The V segment lost 2 bases and the J segment 2 bases; nucleotides outside the gene matches: 3. Germline V gene lookup returns CDR1 KGHSH and CDR2 LQKENI. The CDR3 region has the DNA TGTGCCAGCTCACCATCAGCGGGGACCTACAATGAGCAGTTCTTC. Translating it yields CASSPSAGTYNEQFF.

In this sample, this clonotype turned up many times. The chain combines TRBV3-1 with TRBJ2-2; no firm D call. The CDR3 has 18 residues. V dropped 5 bases and J dropped 5 bases, with 24 bases sitting between them. From germline, CDR1 is LGHDT and CDR2 YNNKEL (reference sequence). The CDR3 protein is CASSAGIPISGLTGELFF. In DNA, the CDR3 is TGTGCCAGCAGCGCAGGAATTCCCATTTCAGGCTTGACCGGGGAGCTGTTTTTT.

Note on this clonotype: A much larger clonotype is one base distant, so this may be a read error. Because the CDR3 is missing its conserved closing phenylalanine or tryptophan, this is likely a read error. The chain recombines TRBV10-3 with TRBJ2-1; tentatively, D is TRBD1 (6 bases). Germline CDR1 is ENHRY and CDR2 is SYGVKD. CDR3 size: 13 residues. The V end was cut by 4 bases, the J end by 9 bases, with 13 bases between. The CDR3 DNA reads as TGTGCCATCAGTGTGAGCAGGGGCGGTGAGCAGTTCTCC. Translating it yields CAISVSRGGEQFS.

Worth noting for this clonotype: A much larger clone lies one base from this, so it may be a read error. The chain couples TRBV6-4 to TRBJ2-1, with D perhaps TRBD2 (6 bases). Trimming took 3 bases from V and 3 from J, leaving 12 bases between them. CDR3 size: 15 residues. The V gene's germline CDR1 is MRHNA and CDR2 SNTAGT. The DNA for the CDR3 is TGTGCCAGCAGTGAGGCGGAGGGAGACTACAATGAGCAGTTCTTC. Translated, it gives CASSEAEGDYNEQFF.

Remarks on this clonotype: The missing conserved phenylalanine or tryptophan at the end of this CDR3 makes a read error likely. This chain uses TRBV24-1 with TRBJ1-1; D perhaps matches TRBD1 (5 bases). Trimming left V 9 bases short and J 6 bases short, with 16 bases between. This CDR3 is built from 13 residues. Per the germline V gene, CDR1 is KGHDR and CDR2 is SFDVKD. CDR3 coding DNA: TGTGCCACCCGCCGGGATGGGGGGGCTGAAGCTTTCCTT. Its protein is CATRRDGGAEAFL.

This clonotype has at least ten counts. This chain links TRBV14 with TRBJ1-1; D might be TRBD1 (5 bases). This CDR3 has 14 residues. Trimming took 5 bases from V and 1 from J, leaving 11 bases between them. Looked up from germline, CDR1 is SGHDN and CDR2 is FVKESK. The CDR3 DNA follows: TGTGCCAGCAGCTTGCCCGGGACGAACACTGAAGCTTTCTTT. It specifies CASSLPGTNTEAFF.

In the case of this clonotype: One base away lies a much larger clone, so this may be a sequencing read error. V is TRBV9 and J is TRBJ2-7, with 11 bases identical to TRBD1. Germline V gene lookup returns CDR1 SGDLS and CDR2 YYNGEE. This CDR3 is 16 amino acids long. The CDR3, as DNA: TGTGCCGGCAGCGCCTATATGGACAGGGGGCGTGGTGAGCAGTACTTC. It specifies CAGSAYMDRGRGEQYF.

This clonotype was counted between two and nine times. J is TRBJ2-1 and V is TRBV27, with D tentatively TRBD1 (6 bases). Trimming removed 4 bases from V and 0 bases from J, with 10 bases in between. CDR3 length: 15 residues. The germline gives CDR1 MNHEY, CDR2 SMNVEV (reference sequence). The CDR3 spells CASSSDRNSYNEQFF. DNA for the CDR3: TGTGCCAGCAGTTCCGACAGGAACTCCTACAATGAGCAGTTCTTC.

This clonotype was recorded a few times. The chain couples TRBV3-1 to TRBJ1-6, with unresolved D. The V end was cut by 5 bases, the J end by 5 bases, with 22 bases between. Germline V CDR1 and CDR2: LGHDT, YNNKEL (reference sequence). This CDR3 is built from 18 residues. Here the CDR3 reads CASSGKSHFIHHNSPLHF. CDR3 sequence (DNA): TGTGCCAGCAGCGGGAAATCCCATTTCATACATCATAATTCACCCCTCCACTTT. Combining the CDR3 with reference TRBV3-1 and TRBJ1-6 gives the whole variable domain DTAVSQTPKYLVTQMGNDKSIKCEQNLGHDTMYWYKQDSKKFLKIMFSYNNKELIINETVPNRFSPKSPDKAHLNLHINSLELGDSAVYFCASSGKSHFIHHNSPLHFGNGTRLTVT.

In its sample, this clonotype was seen many times. The chain employs TRBV19 and TRBJ2-7; 8 bases align to TRBD2. CDR1 is LNHDA, CDR2 SQIVND, per germline (reference sequence). The CDR3 runs to 13 residues. This CDR3 is CALGVAGLYEQYF. The CDR3, as DNA: TGTGCGCTAGGGGTAGCGGGACTCTACGAGCAGTACTTC.

This clonotype has at least ten counts. The chain employs TRBV5-1 and TRBJ2-7; perhaps TRBD1 as D (5 bases). Germline V CDR1 and CDR2: SGHRS, YFSETQ. This CDR3 has 16 amino acids. The V end lost 0 bases, the J end lost 5 bases, and 18 bases lay between the germline ends. CDR3 nucleotides: TGCGCCAGCAGCTTGGCCTCAGTCCGGACAAACCACGAGCAGTACTTC. Translation: CASSLASVRTNHEQYF.

A word on this clonotype: Since a far larger clone is one base different, this is likely a read error. The V gene is TRBV20-1, the J gene TRBJ2-5; the D gene is possibly TRBD2 (5 bases). TRBJ2-7 matches the DNA end more closely, so the J call is doubtful. Germline V lookup: CDR1 DFQATT, CDR2 SNEGSKA (reference sequence). This CDR3 has 15 residues. Here the CDR3 reads CSAGDPRGSSYEQYF. The CDR3 coding sequence is TGCAGTGCTGGAGATCCACGGGGAAGCTCCTACGAGCAGTACTTC.

In its sample, this clonotype was seen many times. The rearrangement uses TRBV19 and TRBJ1-1; no definite D call. This CDR3 contains 13 residues. Trimming removed 1 base at V and 6 bases at J, with 9 bases between. CDR1 is LNHDA and CDR2 is SQIVND in the germline V gene (reference sequence). CDR3 residues: CASSIGPVPEAFF. In nucleotides, the CDR3 is TGTGCCAGTAGTATAGGTCCGGTTCCTGAAGCTTTCTTT.

Concerning this clonotype itself: Being one base from a much bigger clone, this may be a read error. V and J are TRBV4-3 and TRBJ2-5, with 9 bases fitting TRBD1. The assigned J gene may be wrong: the sequence end matches TRBJ2-7 better. CDR3 size: 15 residues. CDR1 is LGHNA, CDR2 YSLEER, per germline. The CDR3 nucleotides read TGCGCCAGCAGCCGAGATCAAACAGGGGGCCACGAGCAGTACTTC. Its protein product is CASSRDQTGGHEQYF.

This clonotype was found many times. The chain recombines TRBV2 with TRBJ1-5; tentative D call: TRBD1 (6 bases). Germline CDR1 is SNHLY and CDR2 is FYNNEI. The CDR3 spans 16 residues. Deletions cut 3 bases from V and 2 bases from J, with 14 bases between. This CDR3 reads CASSDQGPVGNQPQHF. CDR3 sequence (DNA): TGTGCCAGCAGTGACCAGGGGCCGGTTGGCAATCAGCCCCAGCATTTT.

This clonotype was counted once. A much larger clone differs by one base, so this may be a read error. The CDR3 region is CASSWDRGGEKLFF. In DNA, the CDR3 is TGTGCCAGCAGCTGGGATCGGGGAGGCGAAAAACTGTTTTTT. The chain is built from TRBV13 and TRBJ1-4, with no clear D. There are 14 residues in the CDR3. Germline V gene data show CDR1 as PRHDT and CDR2 as FYEKMQ (reference sequence). V was clipped by 4 bases and J by 8 bases, with 14 bases between them.

Many counts were recorded for this clonotype. CDR3 sequence reads: CASSLWVAGDNEQFF. In DNA, the CDR3 is TGTGCCAGCAGCCTATGGGTAGCGGGGGACAATGAGCAGTTCTTC. The chain carries TRBV3-1 and TRBJ2-1; 9 nucleotides match TRBD2. Germline V CDR1 and CDR2: LGHDT, YNNKEL (reference sequence). Trimming removed 4 bases from V and 5 bases from J; junction bases left unmatched: 6. This CDR3 region has 15 residues.

This clonotype was counted many times. The chain uses TRBV11-2 and TRBJ1-1; D unresolved. This CDR3 has 11 amino acids. The germline V gene has CDR1 SGHAT and CDR2 FQNNGV. V lost 5 bases and J lost 4, with 5 bases in between. The CDR3 DNA follows: TGTGCCAGCAGCCGTTTCACTGAAGCTTTCTTT. It is translated as CASSRFTEAFF. Filled out from reference TRBV11-2 and TRBJ1-1, the complete variable domain reads EAGVAQSPRYKIIEKRQSVAFWCNPISGHATLYWYQQILGQGPKLLIQFQNNGVVDDSQLPKDRFSAERLKGVDSTLKIQPAKLEDSAVYLCASSRFTEAFFGQGTRLTVV.

This clonotype has at least ten counts. The chain is built from TRBV29-1 and TRBJ2-2; 12 bases are shared with TRBD2. CDR1 and CDR2 (germline): SQVTM, ANQGSEA. The CDR3 sequence is 19 residues long. The V segment lost 1 base and the J segment 3 bases; nucleotides outside the gene matches: 12. The CDR3 DNA is TGCAGCGTTGAAGGGGGGAGGGAGACTAGCGGGAGATACACCGGGGAGCTGTTTTTT. It codes for CSVEGGRETSGRYTGELFF.